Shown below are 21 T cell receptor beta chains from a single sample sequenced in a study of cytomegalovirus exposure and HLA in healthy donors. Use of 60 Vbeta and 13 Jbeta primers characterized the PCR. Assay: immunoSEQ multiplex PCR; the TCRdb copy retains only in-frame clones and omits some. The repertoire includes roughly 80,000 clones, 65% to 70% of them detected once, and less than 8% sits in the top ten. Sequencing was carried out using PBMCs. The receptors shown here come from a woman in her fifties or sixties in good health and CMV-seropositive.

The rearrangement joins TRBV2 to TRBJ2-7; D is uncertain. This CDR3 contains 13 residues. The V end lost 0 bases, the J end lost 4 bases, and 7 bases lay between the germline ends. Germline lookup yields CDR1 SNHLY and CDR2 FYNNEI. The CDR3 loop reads CASSEARGYEQYF. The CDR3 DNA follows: TGTGCCAGCAGTGAAGCGCGCGGATACGAGCAGTACTTC.

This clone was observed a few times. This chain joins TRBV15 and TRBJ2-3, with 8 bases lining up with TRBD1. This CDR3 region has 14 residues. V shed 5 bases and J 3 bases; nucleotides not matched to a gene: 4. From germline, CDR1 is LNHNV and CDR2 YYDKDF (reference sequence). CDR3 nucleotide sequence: TGTGCCACCAGCCTCCGGACAGGGACAGATACGCAGTATTTT. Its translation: CATSLRTGTDTQYF.

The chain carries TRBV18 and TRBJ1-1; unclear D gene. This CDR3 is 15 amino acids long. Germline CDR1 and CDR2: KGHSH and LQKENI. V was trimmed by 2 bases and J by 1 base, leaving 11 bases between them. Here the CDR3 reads CASSPVREKNTEAFF. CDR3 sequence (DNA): TGTGCCAGCTCACCAGTACGGGAGAAGAACACTGAAGCTTTCTTT.

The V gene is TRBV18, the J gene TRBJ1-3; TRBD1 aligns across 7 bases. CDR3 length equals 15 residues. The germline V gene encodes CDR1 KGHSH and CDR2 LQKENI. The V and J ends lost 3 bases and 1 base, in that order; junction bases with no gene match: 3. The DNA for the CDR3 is TGTGCCAGCTCACCGGAGGGGGCTTCTGGAAACACCATATATTTT. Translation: CASSPEGASGNTIYF.

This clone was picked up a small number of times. CDR3 residues: CASRALGYHEQYV. CDR3 coding DNA: TGTGCCAGCAGGGCCCTAGGCTATCACGAGCAGTACGTC. The chain recombines TRBV11-2 with TRBJ2-7; D gene uncertain. Per the germline V gene, CDR1 is SGHAT and CDR2 is FQNNGV. Trimming left V 6 bases short and J 5 bases short, with 14 bases between. This CDR3 has 13 amino acids.

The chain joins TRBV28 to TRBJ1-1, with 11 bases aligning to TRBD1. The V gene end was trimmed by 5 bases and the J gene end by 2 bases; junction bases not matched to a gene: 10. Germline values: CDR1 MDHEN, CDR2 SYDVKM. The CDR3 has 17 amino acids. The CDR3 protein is CASSLIGQGAQNTEAFF. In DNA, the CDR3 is TGTGCCAGCAGTCTGATTGGACAGGGGGCCCAAAACACTGAAGCTTTCTTT.

CDR3 loop: CASSEAGETQYF. CDR3 sequence (DNA): TGTGCCAGCAGCGAGGCGGGGGAGACCCAGTACTTC. J is TRBJ2-5 and V is TRBV9, with D possibly TRBD2 on 6 matching bases. CDR1 and CDR2 from the germline V gene are SGDLS and YYNGEE. Trimming stripped 3 bases from V and 5 bases from J, with 8 bases between. There are 12 residues in the CDR3.

The CDR3 loop is CASRAGGLGMEYF. CDR3 sequence (DNA): TGTGCCAGCCGAGCGGGGGGGCTTGGTATGGAGTACTTC. The rearrangement links TRBV6-5 to TRBJ2-7, with TRBD2 matching 10 bases. After removal of 8 bases from V and 11 bases from J, the junction contained 12 bases not matched to a gene. This CDR3 comprises 13 residues. The germline CDR1 and CDR2 sequences are MNHEY and SVGAGI.

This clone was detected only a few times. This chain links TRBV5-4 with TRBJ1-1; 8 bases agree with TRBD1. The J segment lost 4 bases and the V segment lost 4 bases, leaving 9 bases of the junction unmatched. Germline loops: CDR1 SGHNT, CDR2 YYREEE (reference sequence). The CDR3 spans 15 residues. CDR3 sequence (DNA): TGTGCCAGCAGCCTACCGATAACAGGGGGCACTGAAGCTTTCTTT. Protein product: CASSLPITGGTEAFF.

CDR3 sequence reads: CASSPPTGGVHNEQFF. CDR3 bases: TGTGCCAGCAGCCCCCCCACGGGGGGGGTGCACAATGAGCAGTTCTTC. This chain connects TRBV7-6 to TRBJ2-1; 8 nucleotides match TRBD2. Germline V gene lookup returns CDR1 SGHVS and CDR2 FNYEAQ. The CDR3 length is 16 residues. The V and J ends lost 5 bases and 5 bases, in that order; junction bases with no gene match: 11.

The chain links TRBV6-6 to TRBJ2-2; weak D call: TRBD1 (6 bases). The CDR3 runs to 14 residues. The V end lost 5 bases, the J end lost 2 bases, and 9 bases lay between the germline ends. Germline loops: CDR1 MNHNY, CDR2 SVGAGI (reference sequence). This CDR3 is CASSRQVNTGELFF. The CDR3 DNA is TGTGCCAGCAGTAGACAGGTTAACACCGGGGAGCTGTTTTTT.

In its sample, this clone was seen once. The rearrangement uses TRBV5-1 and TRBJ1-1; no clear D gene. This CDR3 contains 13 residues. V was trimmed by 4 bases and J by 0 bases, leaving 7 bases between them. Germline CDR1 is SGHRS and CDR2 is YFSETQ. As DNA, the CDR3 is TGCGCCAGCAGCCCTATATTGAACACTGAAGCTTTCTTT. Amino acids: CASSPILNTEAFF.

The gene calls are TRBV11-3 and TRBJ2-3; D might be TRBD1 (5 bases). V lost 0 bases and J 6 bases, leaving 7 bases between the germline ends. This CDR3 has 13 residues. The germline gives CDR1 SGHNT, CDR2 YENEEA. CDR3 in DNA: TGTGCCAGCAGCTTAGAGGCAGGGGATACGCAGTATTTT. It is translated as CASSLEAGDTQYF.

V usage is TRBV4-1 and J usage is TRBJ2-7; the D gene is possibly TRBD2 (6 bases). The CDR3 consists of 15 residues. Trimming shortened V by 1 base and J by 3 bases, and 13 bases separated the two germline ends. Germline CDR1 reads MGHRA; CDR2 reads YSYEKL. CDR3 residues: CASSQVGTPNYEQYF. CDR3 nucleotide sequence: TGCGCCAGCAGCCAAGTCGGGACTCCAAACTACGAGCAGTACTTC.

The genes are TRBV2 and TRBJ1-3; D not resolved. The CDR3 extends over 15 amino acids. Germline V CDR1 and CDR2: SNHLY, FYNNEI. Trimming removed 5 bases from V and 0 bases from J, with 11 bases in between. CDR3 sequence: CASSLDWGSGNTIYF. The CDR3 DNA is TGTGCCAGCAGTCTGGACTGGGGCTCTGGAAACACCATATATTTT.

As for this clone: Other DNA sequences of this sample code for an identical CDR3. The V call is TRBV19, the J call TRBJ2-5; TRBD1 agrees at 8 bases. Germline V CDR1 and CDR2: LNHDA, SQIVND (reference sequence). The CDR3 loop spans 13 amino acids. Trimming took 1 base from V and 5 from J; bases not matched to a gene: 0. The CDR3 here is CASSIAGGETQYF. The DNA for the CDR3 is TGTGCCAGTAGTATAGCAGGGGGCGAGACCCAGTACTTC.

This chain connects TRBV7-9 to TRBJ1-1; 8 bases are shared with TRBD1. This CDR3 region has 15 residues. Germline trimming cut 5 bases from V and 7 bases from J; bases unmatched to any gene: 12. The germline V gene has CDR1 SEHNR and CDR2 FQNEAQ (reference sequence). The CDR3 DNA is TGTGCCAGCAGCACGACGCAGGGGGCAGGGGATGAAGCTTTCTTT. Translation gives CASSTTQGAGDEAFF. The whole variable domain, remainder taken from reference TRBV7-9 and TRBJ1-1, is DTGVSQNPRHKITKRGQNVTFRCDPISEHNRLYWYRQTLGQGPEFLTYFQNEAQLEKSRLLSDRFSAERPKGSFSTLEIQRTEQGDSAMYLCASSTTQGAGDEAFFGQGTRLTVV.

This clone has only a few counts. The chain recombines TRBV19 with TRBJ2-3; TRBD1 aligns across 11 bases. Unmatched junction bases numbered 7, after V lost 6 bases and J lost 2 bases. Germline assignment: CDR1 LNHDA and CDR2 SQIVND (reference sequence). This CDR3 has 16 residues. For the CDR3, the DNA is TGTGCCAGTAGCGAGGACAGGGGGCTGATCACAGATACGCAGTATTTT. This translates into CASSEDRGLITDTQYF.

The DNA of the CDR3 is TGTGCCAGCAGCTTAGGCAGCTCTGGGGCCAACGTCCTGACTTTC. It yields the protein CASSLGSSGANVLTF. The chain couples TRBV7-3 to TRBJ2-6; no definite D call. Trimming removed 2 bases at V and 0 bases at J, with 5 bases between. From germline, CDR1 is SGHTA and CDR2 FQGTGA. The CDR3 totals 15 residues.

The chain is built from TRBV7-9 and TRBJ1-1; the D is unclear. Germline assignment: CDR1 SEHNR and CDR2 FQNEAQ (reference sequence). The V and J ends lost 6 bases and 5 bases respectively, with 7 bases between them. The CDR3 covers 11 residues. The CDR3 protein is CASRLLTEAFF. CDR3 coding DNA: TGTGCCAGCAGACTCTTGACTGAAGCTTTCTTT.

Here the CDR3 DNA reads TGTGCCAGCGGACAGGGGAATTCACCCCTCCACTTT. Amino acids: CASGQGNSPLHF. The gene calls are TRBV7-8 and TRBJ1-6; 9 bases fit TRBD1. Germline V gene data show CDR1 as SGHVS and CDR2 as FQNEAQ. This CDR3 is built from 12 residues. V lost 8 bases and J lost 7; bases outside the gene matches: 0.